This T cell receptor beta chain was recorded in a study of post-analysis software for immune sequencing data. The overall study: Progressive-relapsing, secondary progressive and relapsing-remitting multiple sclerosis were among the disease courses included.

This CDR3 comprises 14 residues. In germline, CDR1 is SGHTA, CDR2 FQGNSA. V dropped 5 bases and J dropped 5 bases, with 15 bases sitting between them. This clonotype was counted only a few times. The antigen remains unidentified. Overall study findings and caveats: Relative to controls, patients with multiple sclerosis showed significantly lower normalized Chao1 diversity. Elevated frequency relative to controls characterized roughly 5 TRBV segments in patients, TRBV5-6, TRBV5-1 and TRBV20-1 among them. Analysis by F measure revealed that same-batch samples clustered strongly together.

The TCR beta cDNA libraries contained unique molecular identifiers. The authors obtained about 520,000 cDNA molecules from roughly 1 to 10 million T cells. TCRdb analysed the PCR reads with MiXCR anew, one entry per CDR3 protein. This repertoire shows more than 350,000 distinct CDR3 sequences, over 30% found once; its top ten account for around 8%. The sequenced material came from blood. This TCR was sampled from a girl aged 2 to 10 with multiple sclerosis. The J gene is TRBJ1-2, the V gene TRBV7-2; perhaps TRBD1 as D (5 bases). The CDR3 DNA reads as TGTGCCAGCAGCCCCGGGACTGATTTATATGGCTACACCTTC. Its translation is CASSPGTDLYGYTF.